This TCR beta chain appears in the sequencing data of a study of T-cell reconstitution after alpha-beta-depleted transplantation in children. Findings and caveats of the study: Newly made T cells mostly supplied T-cell counts and diversity one year after transplant. The origin of alpha-beta T cells about two months after transplant was reportedly several hundred expanded graft clones.

Library preparation (for TCRbeta) was performed with unique molecular identifiers. TCRdb re-analysed the PCR reads in MiXCR, keeping a single row per CDR3 protein. The top ten hold 9.1% of the sample, which has around 300,000 distinct CDR3 sequences, over 7.5% seen once. In regard to this clonotype: Its antigen is not known.

Material: peripheral blood, obtained 360 days after TCRalphabeta/CD19-depleted stem cell transplant. The TCR comes from a female patient aged 2-9 years who had a stem cell transplant for Fanconi anemia, so the T cells may come from the graft donor.

Here the CDR3 reads CASSEYFPGEQYF. The CDR3 DNA reads as TGTGCCAGCAGTGAATATTTCCCCGGCGAGCAGTACTTC. V is TRBV25-1 and J is TRBJ2-7; D unresolved. The V gene's germline CDR1 is MGHDK and CDR2 SYGVNS. The CDR3 is made up of 13 amino acids. V lost 0 bases, J lost 6 bases, and 9 bases lay in between.